The entry that follows covers one T cell receptor (beta chain) sequence. The sample originates from a study of cytomegalovirus exposure and HLA in healthy donors. Method: immunoSEQ multiplex PCR; TCRdb's copy keeps in-frame clones and lacks some. The sample carries about 100,000 clones, about 95% recorded once. The CDR3 is 15 residues long. Trimming removed 2 bases at V and 2 bases at J, with 12 bases between. The germline V gene encodes CDR1 SGHDN and CDR2 FVKESK. This clonotype was obtained from a woman aged 18-30 years in good health and CMV-seronegative. The chain links TRBV14 to TRBJ1-2; no definite D call. Sequenced material: PBMCs. The CDR3 protein is CASSQLEGNNYGYTF. The CDR3 DNA reads as TGTGCCAGCAGCCAATTGGAGGGAAACAACTATGGCTACACCTTC.